Listed below are T cell receptor beta chains from one sample, sequenced in a study of blood T cell repertoires in COVID-19. TCRdb keeps only in-frame clones here, not all; method: immunoSEQ multiplex PCR. The sample records about 100,000 clones, about 87% being singletons. Sequencing was performed on peripheral blood. The source is a human donor with COVID-19, enrolled during active disease. The donor label of this sample is uncertain. Each CDR3 is given with its conserved first and last residue. The D gene is left open where the match is weak. For some rows the clone size is stated as once, few or many, or as a class when expanded; others skip it.

>TRBJ1-3|TRBV5-1|15|NA|NA
CASSPGEGSGNTIYF
TGCGCCAGCAGCCCGGGCGAGGGATCGGGAAACACCATATATTTT
>TRBJ1-5|TRBV5-6|13|NA|NA
CASSTDRREPQHF
TGTGCCAGCAGCACCGACAGGCGGGAGCCCCAGCATTTT
>TRBJ1-1|TRBV10-1|12|TRBD1|once
CASSAGTGGAFF
TGCGCCAGCAGTGCGGGGACAGGTGGAGCTTTCTTT
>TRBJ1-2|TRBV6-5|13|TRBD1|NA
CASSLDRDYGYTF
TGTGCCAGCAGTCTGGACAGGGACTATGGCTACACCTTC
>TRBJ2-1|TRBV7-2|15|TRBD2|NA
CASSLGLAVYNEQFF
TGTGCCAGCAGCTTGGGACTAGCGGTCTACAATGAGCAGTTCTTC
>TRBJ2-7|TRBV11-3|13|TRBD1|NA
CASSQGQDYEQYF
TGTGCCAGCAGCCAGGGACAGGACTACGAGCAGTACTTC
>TRBJ2-1|TRBV11-2|15|TRBD2|NA
CASRERGVPYNEQFF
TGTGCCAGCAGGGAGCGGGGGGTCCCATACAATGAGCAGTTCTTC
>TRBJ1-5|TRBV25-1|14|NA|NA
CASSAGDLNQPQHF
TGTGCCAGCAGTGCGGGGGATCTCAATCAGCCCCAGCATTTT
>TRBJ2-7|TRBV18|15|TRBD1|NA
CASSPGTGPFGEQYF
TGTGCCAGCTCACCCGGGACAGGTCCCTTTGGTGAGCAGTACTTC
>TRBJ2-1|TRBV30|15|TRBD2|NA
CAWSLTSDYYNEQFF
TGTGCCTGGAGTCTGACTAGCGACTACTACAATGAGCAGTTCTTC
>TRBJ2-7|TRBV21-1|14|NA|NA
CASSKAPKEYEQYF
TGTGCCAGCAGCAAAGCCCCGAAAGAGTACGAGCAGTACTTC